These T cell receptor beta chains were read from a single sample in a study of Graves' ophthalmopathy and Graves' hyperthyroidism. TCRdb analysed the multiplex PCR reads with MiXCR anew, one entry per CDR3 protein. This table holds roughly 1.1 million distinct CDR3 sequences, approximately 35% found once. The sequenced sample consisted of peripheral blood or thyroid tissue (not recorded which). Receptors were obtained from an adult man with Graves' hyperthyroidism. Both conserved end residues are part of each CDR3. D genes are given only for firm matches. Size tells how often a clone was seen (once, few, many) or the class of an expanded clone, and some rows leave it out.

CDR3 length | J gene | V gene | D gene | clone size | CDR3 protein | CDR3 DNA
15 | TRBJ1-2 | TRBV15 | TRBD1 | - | CATRRGQGVVRGYTF | TGTGCCACCAGAAGAGGACAGGGCGTTGTACGCGGCTACACCTTC
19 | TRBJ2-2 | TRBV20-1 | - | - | CSARDHPGGRYGNTGELFF | TGCAGTGCTAGAGATCACCCGGGGGGCCGGTATGGAAACACCGGGGAGCTGTTTTTT
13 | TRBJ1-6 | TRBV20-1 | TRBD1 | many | CSASTGGNSPLHF | TGCAGTGCTAGCACAGGGGGAAATTCACCCCTCCACTTT
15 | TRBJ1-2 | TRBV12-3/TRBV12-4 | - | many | CASSLSGQGHYGYTF | TGTGCCAGCAGTTTGAGCGGGCAGGGACACTATGGCTACACCTTC
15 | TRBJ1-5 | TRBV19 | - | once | CATRRRLEGNRPQHF | TGTGCCACTAGACGGCGCCTTGAAGGCAATCGACCCCAGCATTTT
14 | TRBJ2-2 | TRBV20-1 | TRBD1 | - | CSATGTGVTGELFF | TGCAGTGCCACCGGGACAGGGGTCACCGGGGAGCTGTTTTTT
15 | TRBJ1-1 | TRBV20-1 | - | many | CSARPNDRLNTEAFF | TGCAGTGCTAGACCCAATGACAGGTTGAACACTGAAGCTTTCTTT
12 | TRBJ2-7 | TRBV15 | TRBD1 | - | CATSNDREWQYF | TGTGCCACCAGCAATGACAGGGAATGGCAGTACTTC
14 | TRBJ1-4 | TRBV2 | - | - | CASSDTMGTEKLFF | TGTGCCAGCAGTGATACAATGGGGACGGAAAAACTGTTTTTT
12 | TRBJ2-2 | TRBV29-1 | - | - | CSVPSNTGELFF | TGCAGCGTTCCCTCGAACACCGGGGAGCTGTTTTTT
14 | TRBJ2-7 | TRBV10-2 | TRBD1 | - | CASSGTTGTYEQYF | TGCGCCAGCAGTGGTACGACAGGGACCTACGAGCAGTACTTC
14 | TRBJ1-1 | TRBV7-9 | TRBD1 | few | CASSQRGTGVNAFF | TGCGCCAGCAGCCAACGAGGGACAGGGGTGAATGCTTTCTTT
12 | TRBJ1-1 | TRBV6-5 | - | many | CASATLGPSAFF | TGTGCCAGCGCAACCTTAGGACCCTCGGCTTTCTTT
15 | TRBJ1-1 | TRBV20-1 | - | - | CSANFVPGANTEAFF | TGCAGTGCTAATTTCGTCCCGGGCGCGAACACTGAAGCTTTCTTT
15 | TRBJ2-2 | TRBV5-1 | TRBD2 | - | CASSLFSGRTGELFF | TGCGCCAGCAGCTTGTTTAGCGGGAGGACCGGGGAGCTGTTTTTT
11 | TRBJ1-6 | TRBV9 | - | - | CASSFHPHLHF | TGTGCCAGCAGCTTCCACCCTCACCTCCACTTT
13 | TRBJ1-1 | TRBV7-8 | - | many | CASSFLVEAEAFF | TGTGCCAGCAGCTTCTTGGTTGAGGCTGAAGCTTTCTTT
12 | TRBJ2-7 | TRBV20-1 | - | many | CSARGWSHEQYF | TGCAGTGCTAGGGGCTGGAGCCACGAGCAGTACTTC
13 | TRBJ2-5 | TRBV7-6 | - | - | CASGLTGQETQYF | TGTGCCAGCGGCTTGACGGGACAAGAGACCCAGTACTTC
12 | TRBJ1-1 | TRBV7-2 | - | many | CASSEPRDEAFF | TGTGCCAGCAGCGAGCCCCGGGACGAAGCTTTCTTT
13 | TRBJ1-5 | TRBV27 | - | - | CASSQGYHQPQHF | TGTGCCAGCAGTCAGGGTTATCATCAGCCCCAGCATTTT
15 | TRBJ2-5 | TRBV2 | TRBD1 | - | CASRPDRDARGTQYF | TGTGCCAGCAGACCCGACAGGGATGCTCGGGGGACCCAGTACTTC
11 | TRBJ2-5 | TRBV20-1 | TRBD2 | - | CSASLREGQYF | TGCAGTGCTAGCTTGCGGGAGGGCCAGTACTTC
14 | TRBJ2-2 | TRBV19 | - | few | CASSAASRTGELFF | TGTGCCAGTAGTGCCGCCTCTAGAACCGGGGAGCTGTTTTTT
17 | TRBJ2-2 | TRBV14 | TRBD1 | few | CASSQGRRQGLTGELFF | TGTGCCAGCAGCCAAGGCAGGCGACAGGGCTTAACCGGGGAGCTGTTTTTT
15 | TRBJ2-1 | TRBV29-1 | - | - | CSVRSRGGTYNEQFF | TGCAGCGTTCGATCCCGAGGGGGAACCTACAATGAGCAGTTCTTC
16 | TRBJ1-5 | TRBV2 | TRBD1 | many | CASSEGDRYSNQPQHF | TGTGCCAGCAGTGAGGGGGACAGGTATAGCAATCAGCCCCAGCATTTT
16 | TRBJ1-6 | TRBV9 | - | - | CASSLGGASYNSPLHF | TGTGCCAGCAGCTTGGGAGGAGCTTCCTATAATTCACCCCTCCACTTT
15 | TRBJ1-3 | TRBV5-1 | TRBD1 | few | CASSASTGTGNTIYF | TGCGCCAGCAGCGCCTCGACAGGGACTGGAAACACCATATATTTT
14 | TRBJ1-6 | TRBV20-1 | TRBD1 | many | CSATSGQDNSPLHF | TGCAGTGCCACATCCGGACAGGATAATTCACCCCTCCACTTT
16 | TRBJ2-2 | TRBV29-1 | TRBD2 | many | CSVPGLAGGRTGELFF | TGCAGCGTACCGGGACTAGCGGGGGGACGGACCGGGGAGCTGTTTTTT
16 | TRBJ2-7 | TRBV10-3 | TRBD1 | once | CAISTSGQGKSYEQYF | TGTGCCATCAGTACCTCGGGACAGGGTAAATCCTACGAGCAGTACTTC
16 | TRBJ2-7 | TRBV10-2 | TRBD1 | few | CASSPRTGPYFYEQYF | TGTGCCAGCAGTCCAAGGACAGGGCCCTATTTCTACGAGCAGTACTTC
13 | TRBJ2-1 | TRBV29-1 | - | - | CSVAEGAFNEQFF | TGCAGCGTTGCCGAAGGCGCGTTCAATGAGCAGTTCTTC
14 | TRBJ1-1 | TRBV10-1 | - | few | CASSESGPGGEAFF | TGCGCCAGCAGTGAGTCGGGGCCGGGAGGGGAAGCTTTCTTT
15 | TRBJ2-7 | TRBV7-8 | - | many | CASSLVPGDSYEQYF | TGTGCCAGCAGCTTAGTACCCGGGGACTCCTACGAGCAGTACTTC